These 27 T cell receptor beta chains were sequenced from one sample in a study of blood T cell repertoires in COVID-19. Method: immunoSEQ multiplex PCR; TCRdb's copy keeps in-frame clones and lacks some. The sample shows some 83,000 clones, approximately 87% of them seen only once. The sequencing sample was made of peripheral blood. Source of these receptors: a man older than 75 in a cohort sampled during active COVID-19.

This clone was seen a few times. This chain links TRBV18 with TRBJ1-6; 9 bases line up with TRBD1. Germline values: CDR1 KGHSH, CDR2 LQKENI. With V trimmed by 3 bases and J by 6 bases, 9 bases remained unmatched. The CDR3 is 17 amino acids. In nucleotides, the CDR3 is TGTGCCAGCTCACCCGTGCAGGGACAGGGCTCTAATTCACCCCTCCACTTT. This translates into CASSPVQGQGSNSPLHF.

The V and J genes are TRBV10-3 and TRBJ1-6; D gene ambiguous. This CDR3 is 13 amino acids long. V was trimmed by 0 bases and J by 7 bases, leaving 4 bases between them. Germline V lookup: CDR1 ENHRY, CDR2 SYGVKD. CDR3 loop: CAISESGNSPLHF. CDR3 nucleotide sequence: TGTGCCATCAGTGAGTCCGGGAATTCACCCCTCCACTTT.

The rearrangement uses TRBV19 and TRBJ1-5; a possible D gene is TRBD1 (5 bases). CDR3 length: 16 amino acids. Looked up from germline, CDR1 is LNHDA and CDR2 is SQIVND (reference sequence). V was cut by 5 bases and J by 4 bases, with 18 bases left in between. DNA of the CDR3: TGTGCCAGTAGTTTCAGGAGGGTCGGGGGAAATCAGCCCCAGCATTTT. Translating gives CASSFRRVGGNQPQHF.

This clone was detected only a few times. This chain joins TRBV2 and TRBJ1-1; D is uncertain. V was clipped by 6 bases and J by 1 base, with 15 bases between them. The CDR3 runs to 15 residues. The germline V gene has CDR1 SNHLY and CDR2 FYNNEI. The CDR3 DNA is TGTGCCAGCAGACCAGGATCCTTGGGGAACACTGAAGCTTTCTTT. Translation: CASRPGSLGNTEAFF.

In DNA, the CDR3 is TGTGCCAGTACCATGGAGGGACAGGGTCCCTCACCCCTCCACTTT. Protein product: CASTMEGQGPSPLHF. The rearrangement links TRBV19 to TRBJ1-6; 9 bases match TRBD1. Germline CDR1 and CDR2: LNHDA and SQIVND (reference sequence). Germline trimming cut 7 bases from V and 10 bases from J; bases unmatched to any gene: 11. The CDR3 covers 15 residues. Based on the CDR3 plus reference TRBV19 and TRBJ1-6, the full variable domain is DGGITQSPKYLFRKEGQNVTLSCEQNLNHDAMYWYRQDPGQGLRLIYYSQIVNDFQKGDIAEGYSVSREKKESFPLTVTSAQKNPTAFYLCASTMEGQGPSPLHFGNGTRLTVT.

This chain connects TRBV6-5 to TRBJ1-2, with 8 bases lining up with TRBD1. The CDR3 loop spans 13 amino acids. The germline gives CDR1 MNHEY, CDR2 SVGAGI. The junction had 12 bases not matched to a gene; V was cut back by 8 bases and J by 10 bases. In DNA, the CDR3 is TGTGCCAGCCTCAGGGGACAGGAACTATACTACACCTTC. Residues: CASLRGQELYYTF.

V and J are TRBV4-2 and TRBJ2-5; TRBD2 aligns across 7 bases. Germline CDR1 is LGHNA and CDR2 is YNFKEQ. The CDR3 covers 14 residues. V lost 6 bases, J lost 0 bases, and 4 bases stayed unmatched. The CDR3 here is CASSPGGNQETQYF. The CDR3 nucleotides are TGTGCCAGCAGTCCCGGGGGGAACCAAGAGACCCAGTACTTC.

Here the CDR3 DNA reads TGCGCCAGCAGCCAGACCGGGACTGGCAGCACAGATACGCAGTATTTT. As protein: CASSQTGTGSTDTQYF. The chain employs TRBV4-3 and TRBJ2-3, with D tentatively TRBD2 (6 bases). Trimming cost V 3 bases and J 0 bases, with 13 bases left between them. The CDR3 has 16 amino acids. Germline V CDR1 and CDR2: LGHNA, YSLEER.

V usage is TRBV6-5 and J usage is TRBJ2-5; 7 bases are a match to TRBD1. After removal of 8 bases from V and 2 bases from J, the junction contained 8 bases not matched to a gene. The CDR3 length is 14 residues. Germline-derived CDR1 and CDR2 are MNHEY and SVGAGI. The CDR3 region is CASHRDRYQETQYF. The CDR3 DNA is TGTGCCAGCCACCGGGACAGATATCAAGAGACCCAGTACTTC.

The chain couples TRBV18 to TRBJ1-1; TRBD1 aligns across 7 bases. With V trimmed by 2 bases and J by 0 bases, 6 bases remained unmatched. This CDR3 has 16 amino acids. Germline V gene sequence: CDR1 KGHSH, CDR2 LQKENI. The CDR3 DNA follows: TGTGCCAGCTCACCATTGACAGGGCTATTGAACACTGAAGCTTTCTTT. Amino acids: CASSPLTGLLNTEAFF.

This chain joins TRBV2 and TRBJ2-5; 10 positions match TRBD2. In germline, CDR1 is SNHLY, CDR2 FYNNEI. V lost 5 bases to trimming and J lost 3 bases; unmatched junction nucleotides: 3. This CDR3 is built from 14 residues. This CDR3 is CASSKLAGKETQYF. DNA of the CDR3: TGTGCCAGCAGTAAACTAGCGGGGAAAGAGACCCAGTACTTC.

The genes are TRBV5-1 and TRBJ2-1, with 10 bases that match TRBD2. V gave up 5 bases and J gave up 0 bases; unmatched junction bases: 11. The CDR3 has 18 amino acids. Per the germline V gene, CDR1 is SGHRS and CDR2 is YFSETQ. CDR3 bases: TGCGCCAGCAGTCCGGCCAGCGGGGGGGCTAGCTCCTACAATGAGCAGTTCTTC. This codes for CASSPASGGASSYNEQFF.

The chain recombines TRBV19 with TRBJ1-3, with a possible D match to TRBD1 (6 bases). With 4 bases removed from V and 1 base from J, the gap between germline ends came to 11 bases. This CDR3 spans 15 amino acids. Germline V gene lookup returns CDR1 LNHDA and CDR2 SQIVND (reference sequence). The DNA of the CDR3 is TGTGCCAGTAGTACTAAACAGGGTTCTGGAAACACCATATATTTT. This gives the protein CASSTKQGSGNTIYF.

The J gene is TRBJ2-7, the V gene TRBV18; 9 positions agree with TRBD1. Germline V gene lookup returns CDR1 KGHSH and CDR2 LQKENI. The CDR3 consists of 13 residues. Trimming at V came to 3 bases and at J to 5 bases, leaving 2 bases not matched to a gene. CDR3 bases: TGTGCCAGCTCACCGGGACAGGGCGACGAGCAGTACTTC. This encodes CASSPGQGDEQYF.

This chain joins TRBV19 and TRBJ2-2; 9 positions match TRBD2. Per the germline V gene, CDR1 is LNHDA and CDR2 is SQIVND (reference sequence). The CDR3 contains 16 residues. V trimming: 3 bases; J trimming: 9 bases; junction bases outside the gene matches: 11. In nucleotides, the CDR3 is TGTGCCAGTAGTATCGTCGCGGGGGGGCTCCCCCGGGAGCTGTTTTTT. Encoded protein: CASSIVAGGLPRELFF.

The CDR3 is CASSLVRTYSPLHF. The CDR3 DNA sequence: TGTGCCAGCAGTTTGGTCAGAACCTATTCACCCCTCCACTTT. The chain has TRBV28 and TRBJ1-6; D gene ambiguous. Trimming pared 3 bases from V and 8 bases from J, leaving 11 bases between. The germline gives CDR1 MDHEN, CDR2 SYDVKM. This CDR3 has 14 residues.

The genes are TRBV5-3 and TRBJ2-2; D is perhaps TRBD2 (5 bases). TRBV5-3 is annotated as an ORF whose role is uncertain. CDR3 length equals 15 residues. The V gene lost 1 base and the J gene lost 6 bases, with 13 bases spanning the gap. The CDR3 DNA reads as TGTGCCAGAAGCTTGTCCTGGGAGAGGTCCGGGGAGCTGTTTTTT. Its translation is CARSLSWERSGELFF.

This clone was detected only once. This chain links TRBV5-6 with TRBJ2-7, with 7 bases fitting TRBD2. V trimming: 5 bases; J trimming: 2 bases; junction bases outside the gene matches: 7. The CDR3 totals 14 residues. Germline values: CDR1 SGHDT, CDR2 YYEEEE. The CDR3 loop reads CASSRPGLTYEQYV. The CDR3 region has the DNA TGTGCCAGCAGTCGTCCGGGACTAACCTACGAGCAGTACGTC.

The gene calls are TRBV5-6 and TRBJ2-7; D is unclear. Germline-derived CDR1 and CDR2 are SGHDT and YYEEEE. The CDR3 consists of 12 residues. Deletions cut 4 bases from V and 5 bases from J, with 10 bases between. The CDR3 sequence: CASSLVMDEQYF. For the CDR3, the DNA is TGTGCCAGCAGCCTAGTAATGGACGAGCAGTACTTC.

The chain links TRBV9 to TRBJ1-5, with 7 nucleotides matching TRBD1. Germline V gene data show CDR1 as SGDLS and CDR2 as YYNGEE. The CDR3 runs to 14 residues. J gave up 2 bases and V 3 bases, and 2 bases lay outside the gene matches. The DNA of the CDR3 is TGTGCCAGCAGCGCCACAGGGGGCAATCAGCCCCAGCATTTT. Residues: CASSATGGNQPQHF.

This clone has just a few counts. The chain carries TRBV5-4 and TRBJ2-5; D is perhaps TRBD1 (6 bases). Germline CDR1 is SGHNT and CDR2 is YYREEE (reference sequence). Trimming cost V 4 bases and J 2 bases, with 15 bases left between them. The CDR3 length is 15 residues. The CDR3 DNA reads as TGTGCCAGCAGCCCAGGGCAGACAGGACAAGAGACCCAGTACTTC. It translates to CASSPGQTGQETQYF.

This clone was seen more than once but under ten times. The chain has TRBV28 and TRBJ1-5; D call uncertain. CDR1 MDHEN and CDR2 SYDVKM come from the germline V gene. Trimming stripped 7 bases from V and 5 bases from J, with 12 bases between. This CDR3 contains 13 residues. CDR3 in amino acids: CASTQNGDQPQHF. The DNA of the CDR3 is TGTGCCAGCACCCAGAATGGAGATCAGCCCCAGCATTTT.

The gene calls are TRBV7-2 and TRBJ2-3, with TRBD2 matching over 8 bases. Germline trimming cut 2 bases from V and 7 bases from J; bases unmatched to any gene: 5. The CDR3 has 14 amino acids. The germline CDR1 and CDR2 sequences are SGHTA and FQGNSA. The CDR3 nucleotides are TGTGCCAGCAGCTTAAACGGGGGGGCGTATACGCAGTATTTT. This codes for CASSLNGGAYTQYF.

The chain employs TRBV11-3 and TRBJ2-3; no clear D gene. This CDR3 has 12 residues. Trimming removed 5 bases at V and 6 bases at J, with 9 bases between. Germline V gives CDR1 SGHNT, CDR2 YENEEA. CDR3 DNA sequence: TGTGCCAGCAGCCTTACTCCCGATACGCAGTATTTT. This gives the protein CASSLTPDTQYF.

This sequence joins TRBV28 and TRBJ2-3; D is possibly TRBD1 (5 bases). Germline-derived CDR1 and CDR2 are MDHEN and SYDVKM. Trimming pared 5 bases from V and 0 bases from J, leaving 15 bases between. The CDR3 consists of 16 residues. In DNA form, the CDR3 reads TGTGCCAGCAGTACACAGGCCCCTTCAAGCACAGATACGCAGTATTTT. This translates into CASSTQAPSSTDTQYF.

The chain employs TRBV12-3 or TRBV12-4 and TRBJ1-6; 8 nucleotides line up with TRBD1. The CDR3 spans 13 residues. Trimming took 4 bases from V and 14 from J; bases not matched to a gene: 7. The CDR3 DNA sequence: TGTGCCAGCAGTTCCGGACAGGGATTCACCCTCCACTTT. This sequence encodes CASSSGQGFTLHF.

The chain couples TRBV2 to TRBJ2-3; 10 positions match TRBD2. CDR3 length: 15 amino acids. The germline CDR1 and CDR2 sequences are SNHLY and FYNNEI. After removal of 6 bases from V and 0 bases from J, the junction contained 3 bases not matched to a gene. CDR3 amino acids: CASRGLATSTDTQYF. CDR3 in DNA: TGTGCCAGCAGGGGACTAGCGACTAGCACAGATACGCAGTATTTT.